A selection of T cell receptor beta chains follows, all from one sample in a study of T cells in Graves' hyperthyroidism and ophthalmopathy. In TCRdb, the multiplex PCR reads were re-called with MiXCR into one record per CDR3 protein. The data hold approximately 870,000 distinct CDR3 sequences, with roughly 40% observed a single time. The sample was blood. Every receptor here comes from a man between 18 and 29 years old with Graves' hyperthyroidism. CDR3s include the opening cysteine and the closing phenylalanine or tryptophan. Each record gives: CDR3 length, D gene, clone size, V gene, J gene, CDR3 DNA, CDR3 protein. A D gene is named only where the DNA matches it firmly. Rows give clone size only sometimes, using once, few, many, or a class for an expanded clone.

16	TRBD1	many	TRBV2	TRBJ2-5	TGTGCCAGCAGTGATGGTCGGACAGGGGCGGGAGAGACCCAGTACTTC	CASSDGRTGAGETQYF
14	TRBD1	once	TRBV25-1	TRBJ1-6	TGTGCCAGCAGTGATCGACAGGGAGGTAGTCCCCTCCACTTT	CASSDRQGGSPLHF
14	TRBD1	.	TRBV10-3	TRBJ1-5	TGTGCCAGCAATTGGGACAGGGGCGATCAGCCCCAGCATTTT	CASNWDRGDQPQHF
12	.	many	TRBV29-1	TRBJ2-7	TGCAGCGTTGCATCGCAGAACTACGAGCAGTACTTC	CSVASQNYEQYF
15	TRBD1	.	TRBV29-1	TRBJ2-6	TGCAGCGTGGCCGGGACAGGGTCCGGGGCCAACGTCCTGACTTTC	CSVAGTGSGANVLTF
12	.	.	TRBV29-1	TRBJ1-2	TGCAGCGCCCTTTCTGCAGAGTATGGCTACACCTTC	CSALSAEYGYTF
14	.	.	TRBV6-6	TRBJ2-7	TGTGCCAGCAGTTACGACAGCCTGATAGGCGAGCAGTACTTC	CASSYDSLIGEQYF
16	.	many	TRBV15	TRBJ1-1	TGTGCCACCAGCAGCGGCAGGGTGATTTGGAACACTGAAGCTTTCTTT	CATSSGRVIWNTEAFF
13	.	.	TRBV2	TRBJ1-2	TGTGCCAGCAGTTCCGGGACTAGAACTCACTACACCTTC	CASSSGTRTHYTF
16	TRBD2	few	TRBV7-6	TRBJ2-7	TGTGCCAGCAGCAAGGGACTAGCGGGAGGGCCCCACGAGCAGTACTTC	CASSKGLAGGPHEQYF
11	.	.	TRBV20-1	TRBJ2-2	TGCAGTGCCCAAGGGGACGGGGAGCTGCTTTTT	CSAQGDGELLF
15	.	many	TRBV7-9	TRBJ1-4	TGTGCCAGCAGCTTAGGTCCGGGCACTAATGAAAAACTGTTTTTT	CASSLGPGTNEKLFF
16	TRBD1	few	TRBV13	TRBJ1-2	TGTGCCAGCAGCTCCACCGACAGGGAACTTTACTATGGCTACACCTTC	CASSSTDRELYYGYTF
15	TRBD1	few	TRBV20-1	TRBJ2-7	TGCAGTGCTAGAGCAGTAGGACAGGGGGACTACGAGCAGTACTTC	CSARAVGQGDYEQYF
13	.	many	TRBV5-1	TRBJ1-2	TGCGCCAGCAGCACCTCACCTAACTATGGCTACACCTTC	CASSTSPNYGYTF
15	.	.	TRBV20-1	TRBJ2-6	TGCAGTGCAGAAGCCGGAGTGTCTGGGGCCAACGTCCTGACTTTC	CSAEAGVSGANVLTF